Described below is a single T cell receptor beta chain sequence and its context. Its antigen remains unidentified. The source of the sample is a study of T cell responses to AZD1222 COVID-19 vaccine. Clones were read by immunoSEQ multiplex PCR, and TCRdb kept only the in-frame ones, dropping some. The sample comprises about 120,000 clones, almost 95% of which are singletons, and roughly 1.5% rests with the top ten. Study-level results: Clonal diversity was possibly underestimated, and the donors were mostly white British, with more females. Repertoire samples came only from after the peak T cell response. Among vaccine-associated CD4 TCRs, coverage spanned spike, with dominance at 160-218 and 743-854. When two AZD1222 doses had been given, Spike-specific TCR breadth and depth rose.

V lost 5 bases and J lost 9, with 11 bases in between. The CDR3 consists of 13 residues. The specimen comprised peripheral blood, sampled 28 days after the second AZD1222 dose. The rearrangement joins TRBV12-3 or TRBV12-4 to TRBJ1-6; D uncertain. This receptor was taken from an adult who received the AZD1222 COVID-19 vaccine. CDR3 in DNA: TGTGCCAGCAGTCCTCAGGCAGGTTCACCCCTCCACTTT. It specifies CASSPQAGSPLHF.